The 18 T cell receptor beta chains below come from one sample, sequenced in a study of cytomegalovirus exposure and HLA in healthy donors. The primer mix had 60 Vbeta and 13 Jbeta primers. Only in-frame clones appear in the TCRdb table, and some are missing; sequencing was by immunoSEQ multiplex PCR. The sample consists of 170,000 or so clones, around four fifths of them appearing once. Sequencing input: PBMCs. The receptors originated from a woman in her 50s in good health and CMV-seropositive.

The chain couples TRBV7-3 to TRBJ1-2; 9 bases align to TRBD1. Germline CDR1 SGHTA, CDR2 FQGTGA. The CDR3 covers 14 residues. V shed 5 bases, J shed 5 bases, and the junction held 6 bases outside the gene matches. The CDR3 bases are TGTGCCAGCAGCAAGGACAGGGGTCGGTATGGCTACACCTTC. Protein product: CASSKDRGRYGYTF.

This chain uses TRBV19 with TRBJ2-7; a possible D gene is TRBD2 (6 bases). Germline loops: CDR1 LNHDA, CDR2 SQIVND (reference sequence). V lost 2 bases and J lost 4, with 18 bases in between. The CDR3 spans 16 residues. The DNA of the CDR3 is TGTGCCAGTAGTATAAGTCGGGGGACGGAACCTTACGAGCAGTACTTC. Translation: CASSISRGTEPYEQYF.

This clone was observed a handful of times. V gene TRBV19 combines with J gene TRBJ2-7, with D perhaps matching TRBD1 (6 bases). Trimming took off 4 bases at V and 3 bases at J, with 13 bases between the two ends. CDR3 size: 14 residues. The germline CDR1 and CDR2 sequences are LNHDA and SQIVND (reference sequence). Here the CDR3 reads CASSRTVGNYEQYF. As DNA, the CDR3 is TGTGCCAGTAGTAGGACAGTTGGAAACTACGAGCAGTACTTC.

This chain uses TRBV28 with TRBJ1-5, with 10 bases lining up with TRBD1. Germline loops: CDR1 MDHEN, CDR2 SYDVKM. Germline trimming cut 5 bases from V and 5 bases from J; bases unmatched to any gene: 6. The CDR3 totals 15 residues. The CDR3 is CASSPRQGADQPQHF. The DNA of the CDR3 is TGTGCCAGCAGTCCAAGACAGGGGGCTGATCAGCCCCAGCATTTT.

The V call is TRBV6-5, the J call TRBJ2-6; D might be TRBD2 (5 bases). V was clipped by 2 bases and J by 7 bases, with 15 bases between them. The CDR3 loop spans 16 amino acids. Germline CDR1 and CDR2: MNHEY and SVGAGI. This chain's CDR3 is CASSYPYGVRANVLTF. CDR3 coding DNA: TGTGCCAGCAGTTACCCGTACGGGGTGAGAGCCAACGTCCTGACTTTC.

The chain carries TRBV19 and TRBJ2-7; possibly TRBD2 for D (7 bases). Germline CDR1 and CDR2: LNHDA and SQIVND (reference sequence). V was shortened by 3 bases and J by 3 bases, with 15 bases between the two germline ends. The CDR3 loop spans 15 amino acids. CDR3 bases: TGTGCCAGTAGTATTAAAACAGGGACTAACTACGAGCAGTACTTC. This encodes CASSIKTGTNYEQYF.

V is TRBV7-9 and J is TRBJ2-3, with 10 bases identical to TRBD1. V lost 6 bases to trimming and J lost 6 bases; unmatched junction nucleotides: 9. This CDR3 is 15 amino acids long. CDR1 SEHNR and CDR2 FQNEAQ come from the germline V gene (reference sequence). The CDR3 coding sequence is TGTGCCAGCAGACCTAACCCGGGACAGGGGGATACGCAGTATTTT. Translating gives CASRPNPGQGDTQYF.

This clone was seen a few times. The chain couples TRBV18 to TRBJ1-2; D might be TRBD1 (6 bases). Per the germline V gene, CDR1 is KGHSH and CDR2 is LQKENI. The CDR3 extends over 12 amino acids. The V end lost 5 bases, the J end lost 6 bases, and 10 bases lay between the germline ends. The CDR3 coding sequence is TGTGCCAGCTCAGCCAACAGGGATGGCTACACCTTC. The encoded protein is CASSANRDGYTF.

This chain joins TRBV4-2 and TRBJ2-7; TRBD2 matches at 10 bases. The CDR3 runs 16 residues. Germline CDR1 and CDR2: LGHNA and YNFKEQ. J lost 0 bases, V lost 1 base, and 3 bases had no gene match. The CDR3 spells CASSQGLAGDSYEQYF. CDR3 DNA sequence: TGTGCCAGCAGCCAAGGTCTAGCGGGGGACTCCTACGAGCAGTACTTC.

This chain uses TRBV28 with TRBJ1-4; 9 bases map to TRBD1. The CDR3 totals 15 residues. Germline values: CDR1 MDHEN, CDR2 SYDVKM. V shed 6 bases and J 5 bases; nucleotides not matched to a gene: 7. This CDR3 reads CASSQQGAFNEKLFF. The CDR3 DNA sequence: TGTGCCAGCAGCCAACAGGGGGCTTTCAATGAAAAACTGTTTTTT. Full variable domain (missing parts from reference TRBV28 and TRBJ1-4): DVKVTQSSRYLVKRTGEKVFLECVQDMDHENMFWYRQDPGLGLRLIYFSYDVKMKEKGDIPEGYSVSREKKERFSLILESASTNQTSMYLCASSQQGAFNEKLFFGSGTQLSVL.

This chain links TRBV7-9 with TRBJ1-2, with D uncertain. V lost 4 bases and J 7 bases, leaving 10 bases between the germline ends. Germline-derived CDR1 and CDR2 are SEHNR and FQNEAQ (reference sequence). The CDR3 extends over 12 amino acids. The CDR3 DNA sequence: TGTGCCAGCAGCTCCTGGACTTCTGGCTACACCTTC. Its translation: CASSSWTSGYTF.

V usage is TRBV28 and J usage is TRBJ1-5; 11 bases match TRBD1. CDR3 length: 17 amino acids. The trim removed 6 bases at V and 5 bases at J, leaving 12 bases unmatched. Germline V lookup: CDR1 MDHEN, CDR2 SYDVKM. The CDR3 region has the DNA TGTGCCAGCAGGGGACAGGGGGGACCGGGACCGGATCAGCCCCAGCATTTT. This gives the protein CASRGQGGPGPDQPQHF.

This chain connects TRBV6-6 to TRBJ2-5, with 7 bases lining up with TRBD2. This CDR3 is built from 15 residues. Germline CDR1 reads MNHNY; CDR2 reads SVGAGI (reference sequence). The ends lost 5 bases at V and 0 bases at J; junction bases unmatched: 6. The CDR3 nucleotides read TGTGCCAGCAGTAGGGACCTAGCGGACCAAGAGACCCAGTACTTC. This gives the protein CASSRDLADQETQYF.

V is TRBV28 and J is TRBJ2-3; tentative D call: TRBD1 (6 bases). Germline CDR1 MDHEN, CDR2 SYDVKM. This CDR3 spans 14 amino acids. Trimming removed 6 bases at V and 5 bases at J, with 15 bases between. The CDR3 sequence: CASSLTQGLDTQYF. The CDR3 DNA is TGTGCCAGCAGCTTAACCCAGGGGTTAGATACGCAGTATTTT.

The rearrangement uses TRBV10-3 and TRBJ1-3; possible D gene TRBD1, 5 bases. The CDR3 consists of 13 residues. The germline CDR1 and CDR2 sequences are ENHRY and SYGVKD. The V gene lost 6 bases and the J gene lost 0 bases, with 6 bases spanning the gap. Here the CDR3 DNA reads TGTGCCATCAGACAGGTCTCTGGAAACACCATATATTTT. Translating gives CAIRQVSGNTIYF.

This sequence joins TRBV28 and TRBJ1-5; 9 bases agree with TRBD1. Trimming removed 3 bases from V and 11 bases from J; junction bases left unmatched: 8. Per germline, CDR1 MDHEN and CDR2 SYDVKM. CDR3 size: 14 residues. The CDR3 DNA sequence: TGTGCCAGCAGTTTTGAGGGTGGACAGGGGACCCAGCATTTT. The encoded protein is CASSFEGGQGTQHF.

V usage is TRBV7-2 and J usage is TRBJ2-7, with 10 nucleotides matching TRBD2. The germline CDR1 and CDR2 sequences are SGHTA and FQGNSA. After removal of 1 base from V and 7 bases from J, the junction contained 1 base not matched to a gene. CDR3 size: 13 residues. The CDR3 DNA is TGTGCCAGCAGCTTAGTACTAGCGGGAGAGCAGTACTTC. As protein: CASSLVLAGEQYF.

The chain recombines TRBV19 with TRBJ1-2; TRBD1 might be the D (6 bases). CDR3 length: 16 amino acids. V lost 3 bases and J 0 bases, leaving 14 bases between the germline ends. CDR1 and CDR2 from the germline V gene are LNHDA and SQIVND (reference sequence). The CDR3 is CASSIDRNFANYGYTF. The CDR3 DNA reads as TGTGCCAGTAGTATCGACAGGAATTTCGCTAACTATGGCTACACCTTC.